These 23 T cell receptor beta chains share one sample of origin, sequenced in a study of T cell changes during pregnancy in multiple sclerosis. The data were produced by immunoSEQ multiplex PCR, yet TCRdb's version contains in-frame clones alone and is incomplete. This table holds 40,000 to 55,000 clones, around 94% found once. The sample here was CD4+ T cells from peripheral blood mononuclear cells, taken in the third trimester of pregnancy. The origin of the receptors is a female donor with multiple sclerosis, enrolled in a pregnancy study.

This clone occurred once. This sequence joins TRBV5-4 and TRBJ2-1; 10 positions agree with TRBD2. CDR3 length equals 17 residues. CDR1 is SGHNT and CDR2 is YYREEE in the germline V gene (reference sequence). The J segment lost 5 bases and the V segment lost 1 base, leaving 9 bases of the junction unmatched. In DNA form, the CDR3 reads TGTGCCAGCAGCTTGAGCCCTAGCGGGGGCCTAAACAATGAGCAGTTCTTC. Protein sequence: CASSLSPSGGLNNEQFF.

CDR3 nucleotides: TGTGCCAGCAGCCAAGCCGGGGGGCAGCAAGAGACCCAGTACTTC. It is translated as CASSQAGGQQETQYF. This chain joins TRBV4-2 and TRBJ2-5; D might be TRBD2 (7 bases). The length of the CDR3 is 15 residues. V lost 1 base and J lost 2, with 11 bases in between. Germline V gives CDR1 LGHNA, CDR2 YNFKEQ.

This clone was detected once. The gene calls are TRBV29-1 and TRBJ1-2; TRBD1 might be the D (6 bases). This CDR3 has 13 residues. Germline V gives CDR1 SQVTM, CDR2 ANQGSEA. V lost 6 bases to trimming and J lost 8 bases, with 19 bases between them. The CDR3 spells CSVERAGANGYTF. The DNA for the CDR3 is TGCAGCGTGGAGAGGGCAGGGGCTAACGGCTACACCTTC.

The chain couples TRBV6-5 to TRBJ1-4, with a tentative D call TRBD1 (6 bases). The CDR3 sequence is 16 residues long. In germline, CDR1 is MNHEY, CDR2 SVGAGI. V was trimmed by 0 bases and J by 8 bases, leaving 16 bases between them. CDR3 residues: CASSYSGGRGEEKLFF. In DNA form, the CDR3 reads TGTGCCAGCAGTTACTCTGGGGGCAGGGGAGAGGAAAAACTGTTTTTT.

CDR3 loop: CAISAGLAGASYEQYF. The CDR3 region has the DNA TGTGCCATCAGTGCCGGACTAGCGGGGGCCTCCTACGAGCAGTACTTC. The rearrangement links TRBV10-3 to TRBJ2-7, with 13 positions matching TRBD2. Germline trimming cut 4 bases from V and 0 bases from J; bases unmatched to any gene: 3. CDR1 is ENHRY and CDR2 is SYGVKD in the germline V gene. The CDR3 is 16 residues long.

This chain links TRBV15 with TRBJ1-1, with TRBD1 matching 10 bases. V was clipped by 3 bases and J by 6 bases; unmatched bases: 10. This CDR3 spans 16 amino acids. Germline V gene data show CDR1 as LNHNV and CDR2 as YYDKDF (reference sequence). CDR3 amino acids: CATSSRRQGAGAEAFF. DNA for the CDR3: TGTGCCACCAGCAGCCGCCGACAGGGGGCTGGCGCTGAAGCTTTCTTT.

The chain uses TRBV18 and TRBJ2-2; 10 bases are shared with TRBD2. This CDR3 is 17 amino acids long. V lost 10 bases to trimming and J lost 2 bases; unmatched junction nucleotides: 13. Per germline, CDR1 KGHSH and CDR2 LQKENI. The CDR3 loop reads CATSVLAGALNTGELFF. The CDR3 nucleotides read TGTGCCACCTCCGTGCTAGCGGGGGCGTTAAACACCGGGGAGCTGTTTTTT.

The J gene is TRBJ1-2, the V gene TRBV4-3; 8 bases match TRBD1. This CDR3 spans 13 amino acids. The V segment lost 6 bases and the J segment 7 bases; nucleotides outside the gene matches: 7. CDR1 is LGHNA and CDR2 is YSLEER in the germline V gene. CDR3 sequence (DNA): TGCGCCAGCAGTCCTCAGACAGGGGTTGGCTACACCTTC. Its translation: CASSPQTGVGYTF.

The chain uses TRBV4-3 and TRBJ1-2; D may be TRBD1 (5 bases). Germline CDR1 reads LGHNA; CDR2 reads YSLEER. V was pared by 1 base and J by 5 bases, with 8 bases between. CDR3 length equals 13 residues. The CDR3 DNA follows: TGCGCCAGCAGCCAAGGCGCAGGGTATGGCTACACCTTC. It translates to CASSQGAGYGYTF.

The rearrangement links TRBV7-3 to TRBJ2-3, with TRBD2 identical over 9 bases. Germline CDR1 SGHTA, CDR2 FQGTGA. V shed 5 bases and J 2 bases; nucleotides not matched to a gene: 5. This CDR3 has 15 residues. CDR3 in DNA: TGTGCCAGCAGCACACTAGCGGGCCCCACAGATACGCAGTATTTT. This gives the protein CASSTLAGPTDTQYF.

The V and J genes are TRBV27 and TRBJ1-1; a weak D match, TRBD1 (5 bases). Trimming took off 4 bases at V and 1 base at J, with 10 bases between the two ends. The CDR3 loop spans 14 amino acids. The germline CDR1 and CDR2 sequences are MNHEY and SMNVEV (reference sequence). The DNA for the CDR3 is TGTGCCAGCAGTTCAATACAGGAGAACACTGAAGCTTTCTTT. Protein sequence: CASSSIQENTEAFF.

The rearrangement joins TRBV5-4 to TRBJ2-5; D perhaps matches TRBD1 (7 bases). This CDR3 region has 15 residues. CDR1 is SGHNT and CDR2 is YYREEE in the germline V gene (reference sequence). Trimming took off 4 bases at V and 7 bases at J, with 20 bases between the two ends. The CDR3 nucleotides read TGTGCCAGCAGCGGGGGGACAGAGGGGTTAAGGACCCAGTACTTC. Amino acid sequence: CASSGGTEGLRTQYF.

V usage is TRBV6-5 and J usage is TRBJ1-1; the match to TRBD1 covers 7 bases. This CDR3 region has 15 residues. From germline, CDR1 is MNHEY and CDR2 SVGAGI. Trimming took 2 bases from V and 7 from J; bases not matched to a gene: 10. This CDR3 reads CASSYEGAGFNEAFF. In nucleotides, the CDR3 is TGTGCCAGCAGTTACGAGGGGGCTGGGTTTAATGAAGCTTTCTTT.

This chain connects TRBV5-1 to TRBJ2-7, with TRBD1 matching 10 bases. Germline-derived CDR1 and CDR2 are SGHRS and YFSETQ. The CDR3 spans 15 residues. The V segment lost 2 bases and the J segment 2 bases; nucleotides outside the gene matches: 4. The CDR3 is CASSLLGQGTYEQYF. CDR3 nucleotide sequence: TGCGCCAGCAGCTTACTGGGACAGGGGACCTACGAGCAGTACTTC.

The V gene is TRBV7-2, the J gene TRBJ1-4, with TRBD1 identical over 8 bases. This CDR3 is 13 amino acids long. With 5 bases clipped from V and 8 bases from J, the junction kept 4 bases outside the gene matches. Looked up from germline, CDR1 is SGHTA and CDR2 is FQGNSA. The CDR3 DNA follows: TGTGCCAGCAGCCCTCGACAGGGGGAAAAACTGTTTTTT. This gives the protein CASSPRQGEKLFF.

The CDR3 region has the DNA TGTGCCAGCAGCTTAATCCCCGCAGATACGCAGTATTTT. This encodes CASSLIPADTQYF. J is TRBJ2-3 and V is TRBV7-3; D is unclear. The CDR3 contains 13 residues. Trimming shortened V by 1 base and J by 4 bases, and 6 bases separated the two germline ends. From germline, CDR1 is SGHTA and CDR2 FQGTGA.

The V and J genes are TRBV7-9 and TRBJ1-6; the match to TRBD1 covers 7 bases. Germline trimming cut 8 bases from V and 7 bases from J; bases unmatched to any gene: 2. The germline V gene encodes CDR1 SEHNR and CDR2 FQNEAQ (reference sequence). The CDR3 has 12 amino acids. CDR3 protein: CASGTANSPLHF. CDR3 DNA sequence: TGTGCCAGCGGGACAGCGAATTCACCCCTCCACTTT.

V gene TRBV7-3 combines with J gene TRBJ2-1, with 8 bases identical to TRBD1. The CDR3 loop spans 14 amino acids. Per the germline V gene, CDR1 is SGHTA and CDR2 is FQGTGA. Trimming removed 4 bases from V and 12 bases from J; junction bases left unmatched: 11. The CDR3 protein is CASSSDQGAPRQFF. The CDR3 coding sequence is TGTGCCAGCAGCTCTGATCAGGGGGCGCCCCGGCAGTTCTTC.

V and J are TRBV23-1 and TRBJ1-2, with TRBD1 matching 9 bases. TRBV23-1 is known as an ORF, though its function is uncertain. Germline trimming cut 3 bases from V and 2 bases from J; bases unmatched to any gene: 25. The CDR3 extends over 22 amino acids. As DNA, the CDR3 is TGCGCCAGCAGTCATCAGCCAAAGCCCGGGACAGGGAACAAGAAAGCAAACTATGGCTACACCTTC. Encoded protein: CASSHQPKPGTGNKKANYGYTF.

The chain joins TRBV7-9 to TRBJ2-7; 8 bases line up with TRBD2. CDR1 is SEHNR, CDR2 FQNEAQ, per germline (reference sequence). The CDR3 spans 15 residues. V lost 3 bases, J lost 2 bases, and 6 bases stayed unmatched. The CDR3 nucleotides read TGTGCCAGCAGCTTCCCTTTAGCGGGGCCCTACGAGCAGTACTTC. It yields the protein CASSFPLAGPYEQYF.

The CDR3 bases are TGTGCCAGCAGCATCGGGACAGGGGGCACTGAAGCTTTCTTT. Protein product: CASSIGTGGTEAFF. The rearrangement uses TRBV7-6 and TRBJ1-1, with TRBD1 matching over 11 bases. V lost 5 bases and J lost 4; bases outside the gene matches: 3. The CDR3 covers 14 residues. CDR1 is SGHVS, CDR2 FNYEAQ, per germline.

V is TRBV6-4 and J is TRBJ2-3, with TRBD2 as a possible D gene (7 bases). Trimming shortened V by 2 bases and J by 0 bases, and 9 bases separated the two germline ends. This CDR3 is built from 15 residues. Germline V gives CDR1 MRHNA, CDR2 SNTAGT. The CDR3 DNA reads as TGTGCCAGCAGTGACGGGGGGGCTAGCACAGATACGCAGTATTTT. This encodes CASSDGGASTDTQYF.

The CDR3 here is CASSPLTTSGGASDTQYF. For the CDR3, the DNA is TGTGCCAGCAGCCCGCTGACGACTAGCGGGGGGGCCTCAGATACGCAGTATTTT. The chain couples TRBV7-7 to TRBJ2-3, with 14 bases identical to TRBD2. This CDR3 region has 18 residues. Germline CDR1 is SSHAT and CDR2 is FNYEAQ (reference sequence). The V gene end was trimmed by 5 bases and the J gene end by 4 bases; junction bases not matched to a gene: 11.